The clone carrying this TCR beta chain was observed at least ten times. The entry originates in a study of tumor-infiltrating lymphocytes in primary liver carcinoma. Study details: Patients' primary liver carcinoma was surgically resected.

Per the germline V gene, CDR1 is MGHRA and CDR2 is YSYEKL. The germline V and J ends were trimmed by 1 base and 9 bases, with 4 bases remaining between them. The CDR3 extends over 11 amino acids. RNA was extracted from whole blood without cell sorting, alongside germline DNA. A constant-region primer served to make TCR beta cDNA from roughly 460 ng total RNA. Three rounds of nested multiplex PCR with slightly modified ARM-PCR produced TCR beta libraries. Rounds one and two of PCR, each of roughly 10 cycles, were primed with TRBV1-TRBV30 forward primers and a C-beta reverse primer. From the multiplex PCR reads, TCRdb called clonotypes with MiXCR, one entry per CDR3 protein. This table has just over 300,000 distinct CDR3 sequences, 50% to 60% appearing once.

The rearrangement joins TRBV4-1 to TRBJ2-1; no clear D gene. The sequencing input was peripheral blood. The TCR was taken from a woman in her twenties or thirties with primary liver carcinoma and hepatitis B virus infection. The CDR3, as DNA: TGCGCCAGCAGCCAAGTTGCTGAGCAGTTCTTC. It translates to CASSQVAEQFF.